What follows are 20 T cell receptor beta chains derived from one specimen sequenced in a study of a mutant IDH1 vaccine in newly diagnosed glioma. Profiling relied on immunoSEQ multiplex PCR, and the TCRdb table lists in-frame clones only, not all of them. The data contain about 68,000 clones, approximately 84% of them singletons. As for time point: week 35, safety follow-up. The content of each vaccine dose was 300 ug of mutant IDH1 20-mer peptide, and topical imiquimod accompanied it. Their antigen targets remain unknown. Sequences were derived from PBMCs, sampled from a glioma patient whose treatment included an IDH1 peptide vaccine. These receptors originate from a man aged 18 to 29 with glioma.

This clone was seen a few times. CDR3 amino acids: CASSQEYTGQNQPQHF. The CDR3 nucleotides read TGTGCCAGCAGCCAAGAGTATACCGGGCAAAATCAGCCCCAGCATTTT. The gene calls are TRBV4-2 and TRBJ1-5; D uncertain. The CDR3 loop spans 16 amino acids. Trimming stripped 0 bases from V and 4 bases from J, with 13 bases between. Germline CDR1 LGHNA, CDR2 YNFKEQ.

The V call is TRBV19, the J call TRBJ2-7; D possibly corresponds to TRBD2 (6 bases). Trimming removed 6 bases at V and 3 bases at J, with 15 bases between. The CDR3 is made up of 14 amino acids. Germline CDR1 reads LNHDA; CDR2 reads SQIVND (reference sequence). CDR3 DNA sequence: TGTGCCAGTAGGTTGACAGCGGGCCACTACGAGCAGTACTTC. Amino acids: CASRLTAGHYEQYF.

J is TRBJ1-5 and V is TRBV7-9; 10 bases map to TRBD1. Germline V gene data show CDR1 as SEHNR and CDR2 as FQNEAQ (reference sequence). V lost 0 bases, J lost 2 bases, and 1 base stayed unmatched. The CDR3 consists of 16 residues. The CDR3 DNA reads as TGTGCCAGCAGCTTAGCCGGACAGGGGGGCAATCAGCCCCAGCATTTT. It codes for CASSLAGQGGNQPQHF.

The CDR3 is CSVGQSYEQYF. The CDR3, as DNA: TGCAGCGTTGGGCAGTCCTACGAGCAGTACTTC. The gene calls are TRBV29-1 and TRBJ2-7; D gene uncertain. Trimming shortened V by 4 bases and J by 1 base, and 5 bases separated the two germline ends. Germline CDR1 SQVTM, CDR2 ANQGSEA. The CDR3 has 11 amino acids.

V is TRBV19 and J is TRBJ2-2; D remains unclear. The CDR3 sequence is 17 residues long. Per germline, CDR1 LNHDA and CDR2 SQIVND (reference sequence). V was clipped by 9 bases and J by 0 bases, with 20 bases between them. The CDR3 DNA reads TGTGCCAGCCTCGACGCCTCTTTTACTTCGAACACCGGGGAGCTGTTTTTT. It yields the protein CASLDASFTSNTGELFF.

This chain links TRBV4-3 with TRBJ1-3, with D perhaps matching TRBD1 (6 bases). The CDR3 totals 20 residues. Germline loops: CDR1 LGHNA, CDR2 YSLEER. V dropped 0 bases and J dropped 0 bases, with 21 bases sitting between them. The CDR3: CASSQESLQGSFLSGNTIYF. In nucleotides, the CDR3 is TGCGCCAGCAGCCAAGAGTCTCTACAGGGCTCCTTTCTCTCTGGAAACACCATATATTTT.

The chain is built from TRBV28 and TRBJ1-2, with D maybe TRBD1 (6 bases). The CDR3 is 15 amino acids. Germline assignment: CDR1 MDHEN and CDR2 SYDVKM. Trimming removed 6 bases from V and 6 bases from J, with 20 bases in between. The chain's CDR3 is CASSSLGEGVDGYTF. In DNA, the CDR3 is TGTGCCAGCAGCTCCTTGGGGGAGGGGGTGGATGGCTACACCTTC.

The chain combines TRBV5-1 with TRBJ1-5; D is perhaps TRBD1 (5 bases). Trimming stripped 1 base from V and 6 bases from J, with 11 bases between. The CDR3 has 14 residues. The germline V gene encodes CDR1 SGHRS and CDR2 YFSETQ. In nucleotides, the CDR3 is TGCGCCAGCAGCTTGATGCAGGGAATTCAGCCCCAGCATTTT. It translates to CASSLMQGIQPQHF.

This sequence joins TRBV25-1 and TRBJ2-1; D is uncertain. CDR3 size: 10 residues. Trimming left V 4 bases short and J 12 bases short, with 7 bases between. Germline CDR1 MGHDK, CDR2 SYGVNS. This CDR3 reads CASSGIGQFF. The CDR3 DNA follows: TGTGCCAGCAGTGGTATAGGGCAGTTCTTC.

V and J are TRBV6-5 and TRBJ2-1; 13 bases agree with TRBD2. CDR3 length: 16 residues. V trimming: 2 bases; J trimming: 7 bases; junction bases outside the gene matches: 5. Germline-derived CDR1 and CDR2 are MNHEY and SVGAGI. The CDR3 loop reads CASSYPLAGGSNEQFF. The DNA for the CDR3 is TGTGCCAGCAGTTACCCACTAGCGGGAGGGAGTAATGAGCAGTTCTTC.

The gene calls are TRBV18 and TRBJ1-2; D might be TRBD1 (5 bases). V was trimmed by 3 bases and J by 6 bases, leaving 11 bases between them. The length of the CDR3 is 13 residues. The V gene's germline CDR1 is KGHSH and CDR2 LQKENI. CDR3 sequence: CASSPGLGDGYTF. CDR3 sequence (DNA): TGTGCCAGCTCACCGGGATTGGGGGATGGCTACACCTTC.

The CDR3 region is CASSLGREWEETQYF. The CDR3 DNA sequence: TGTGCCAGCAGCTTGGGTCGGGAATGGGAAGAGACCCAGTACTTC. V gene TRBV5-6 combines with J gene TRBJ2-5, with a weak D call TRBD2 (5 bases). CDR3 size: 15 residues. The V gene's germline CDR1 is SGHDT and CDR2 YYEEEE. The V end was cut by 0 bases, the J end by 3 bases, with 12 bases between.

The chain joins TRBV30 to TRBJ2-5; TRBD1 or TRBD2 may be the D gene (5 bases each). This CDR3 is 13 amino acids long. Trimming removed 0 bases at V and 5 bases at J, with 10 bases between. CDR1 is GTSNPN and CDR2 is SVGIG in the germline V gene (reference sequence). Here the CDR3 DNA reads TGTGCCTGGAGTGTCACTTGGGGGGAGACCCAGTACTTC. It codes for CAWSVTWGETQYF.

This rearrangement joins TRBV20-1 to TRBJ2-3; D remains unclear. Germline lookup yields CDR1 DFQATT and CDR2 SNEGSKA (reference sequence). The CDR3 covers 11 residues. The V and J ends lost 6 bases and 6 bases respectively, with 10 bases between them. CDR3 sequence: CSAPQGDTQYF. CDR3 nucleotides: TGCAGTGCCCCTCAAGGGGATACGCAGTATTTT.

As DNA, the CDR3 is TGTGCCAGCAAGTCTGGGGGTTTTAATTCACCCCTCCACTTT. It translates to CASKSGGFNSPLHF. The chain has TRBV5-4 and TRBJ1-6; possibly TRBD1 for D (5 bases). V lost 6 bases, J lost 6 bases, and 13 bases lay in between. The germline V gene encodes CDR1 SGHNT and CDR2 YYREEE (reference sequence). This CDR3 is built from 14 residues.

The chain links TRBV15 to TRBJ2-3; 12 nucleotides match TRBD2. The ends lost 0 bases at V and 2 bases at J; junction bases unmatched: 6. Germline values: CDR1 LNHNV, CDR2 YYDKDF (reference sequence). This CDR3 spans 18 amino acids. The CDR3 loop reads CATSREWPSGRDTDTQYF. CDR3 DNA sequence: TGTGCCACCAGCAGAGAGTGGCCTAGCGGGAGGGACACAGATACGCAGTATTTT. Combining the CDR3 with reference TRBV15 and TRBJ2-3 gives the whole variable domain DAMVIQNPRYQVTQFGKPVTLSCSQTLNHNVMYWYQQKSSQAPKLLFHYYDKDFNNEADTPDNFQSRRPNTSFCFLDIRSPGLGDTAMYLCATSREWPSGRDTDTQYFGPGTRLTVL.

V and J are TRBV5-1 and TRBJ2-1; 10 positions match TRBD1. Germline V gene data show CDR1 as SGHRS and CDR2 as YFSETQ. The V and J ends lost 3 bases and 3 bases, in that order; junction bases with no gene match: 6. The CDR3 extends over 16 amino acids. The CDR3 spells CASSSKGQGSYNEQFF. As DNA, the CDR3 is TGCGCCAGCAGCTCAAAGGGACAGGGGAGCTACAATGAGCAGTTCTTC.

The chain links TRBV5-6 to TRBJ2-7; D is perhaps TRBD1 (6 bases). Germline loops: CDR1 SGHDT, CDR2 YYEEEE. V shed 4 bases and J shed 5 bases, with 19 bases lying between them. This CDR3 contains 15 residues. Here the CDR3 DNA reads TGTGCCAGCAGCCCTGTCCCAGGGGTCCCTAACGAGCAGTACTTC. This translates into CASSPVPGVPNEQYF. Complete variable domain (other parts from reference TRBV5-6 and TRBJ2-7): DAGVTQSPTHLIKTRGQQVTLRCSPKSGHDTVSWYQQALGQGPQFIFQYYEEEERQRGNFPDRFSGHQFPNYSSELNVNALLLGDSALYLCASSPVPGVPNEQYFGPGTRLTVT.

The chain joins TRBV2 to TRBJ1-5; no firm D call. With 5 bases removed from V and 4 bases from J, the gap between germline ends came to 15 bases. From germline, CDR1 is SNHLY and CDR2 FYNNEI. This CDR3 spans 15 amino acids. Written as DNA, the CDR3 is TGTGCCAGCAGTTTGGCAAATACAGAGAATCAGCCCCAGCATTTT. It is translated as CASSLANTENQPQHF. Filled out from reference TRBV2 and TRBJ1-5, the complete variable domain reads EPEVTQTPSHQVTQMGQEVILRCVPISNHLYFYWYRQILGQKVEFLVSFYNNEISEKSEIFDDQFSVERPDGSNFTLKIRSTKLEDSAMYFCASSLANTENQPQHFGDGTRLSIL.

This chain uses TRBV4-2 with TRBJ2-5, with 7 bases aligning to TRBD2. Germline lookup yields CDR1 LGHNA and CDR2 YNFKEQ. This CDR3 contains 16 residues. Germline trimming cut 1 base from V and 5 bases from J; bases unmatched to any gene: 10. Here the CDR3 reads CASSQVSGRAIETQYF. CDR3 nucleotides: TGTGCCAGCAGCCAAGTTAGTGGGAGGGCCATCGAGACCCAGTACTTC.